Below, 16 T cell receptor beta chains from the same sample are listed, as sequenced in a study of tissue T cells after allogeneic stem cell transplantation. Libraries were prepared by immunoSEQ multiplex PCR; TCRdb keeps only in-frame clonotypes and omits some of them. This repertoire shows 6,800 or so clones, roughly two thirds found once; its top ten account for 0.75% to 0.8%. Sequencing was done on a sample of blood. These receptors all come from a female BALB/c mouse in good health. These mice share the MHC haplotype H2-d.

On this clone itself: The gene names here belong to mouse. The read terminates 1 residue ahead of where the CDR3 ends, so the germline J gene completes it. The chain is built from TRBV5 and TRBJ2-3; tentative D call: TRBD1 (5 bases). The germline V and J ends were trimmed by 1 base and 0 bases, with 8 bases remaining between them. This CDR3 region has 15 residues. Germline CDR1 and CDR2: LGHNA and YNLKQL (reference sequence). This CDR3 is CASSQGTSSAETLYF. CDR3 DNA, as far as it was read: TGTGCCAGCAGCCAAGGGACATCTAGTGCAGAAACGCTGTAT.

With regard to this clone: Gene and germline names: mouse. The read finishes 1 residue shy of the CDR3 end, and the germline J gene is used to complete it. J is TRBJ1-1 and V is TRBV31, with D possibly being TRBD1 (6 bases). Germline-derived CDR1 and CDR2 are GKSSPN and SITVG. V lost 0 bases, J lost 7 bases, and 12 bases lay in between. This CDR3 has 13 residues. The CDR3 DNA, read in part, is TGTGCCTGGAGTCTATCAGGGGTGGTAGAAGTCTTC. Its protein is CAWSLSGVVEVF. The CDR3 in full is CAWSLSGVVEVFF.

Only a few counts were recorded for this clone. Gene names follow the mouse nomenclature. The read finishes 1 residue shy of the CDR3 end, and the germline J gene is used to complete it. The chain joins TRBV4 to TRBJ2-3; 11 bases fit TRBD2. Germline CDR1 and CDR2: LGHDT and YNNKQL (reference sequence). This CDR3 has 15 amino acids. After removal of 4 bases from V and 2 bases from J, the junction contained 2 bases not matched to a gene. The CDR3 DNA, read in part, is TGTGCCAGCAGCTTGGGACTGGGGGTTGCAGAAACGCTGTAT. Amino acid sequence: CASSLGLGVAETLY. The complete CDR3 sequence is CASSLGLGVAETLYF.

A remark on this clone: Here the gene names and germline are mouse. The read gets to within 1 residue of the CDR3 end, and the germline J gene fills in the rest. The chain couples TRBV2 to TRBJ1-3; 8 bases map to TRBD1. Germline-derived CDR1 and CDR2 are LGHNA and YSYQKL. V shed 0 bases and J 4 bases; nucleotides not matched to a gene: 2. The CDR3 has 15 residues. CDR3 bases read: TGTGCCAGCAGCCAAGAGAGGACAGGGGGAAATACGCTCTAT. Translation: CASSQERTGGNTLY. The whole CDR3 region reads CASSQERTGGNTLYF.

Comments on this clone: Each gene name is a mouse one. With the read ending 1 residue before the CDR3 end, the germline J gene is used to fill in that end. The V call is TRBV13-2, the J call TRBJ2-1; 8 bases fit TRBD2. Unmatched junction bases numbered 6, after V lost 3 bases and J lost 4 bases. Germline CDR1 is NNHNN and CDR2 is SYGAGS (reference sequence). The CDR3 extends over 15 amino acids. The chain's CDR3 is CASGGPTGAYAEQFF. Incomplete CDR3 DNA: TGTGCCAGCGGTGGCCCGACTGGGGCGTATGCTGAGCAGTTC.

As for this clone: The gene names here belong to mouse. Sequencing ends 1 residue short of the CDR3 end; the germline J gene provides the rest. The V call is TRBV5, the J call TRBJ2-2; 8 nucleotides match TRBD1. This CDR3 has 15 residues. J lost 2 bases, V lost 4 bases, and 3 bases had no gene match. CDR1 is LGHNA, CDR2 YNLKQL, per germline (reference sequence). Incomplete CDR3 DNA: TGTGCCAGCAGCCCCCAGGGGGCGAACACCGGGCAGCTCTAC. Its translation: CASSPQGANTGQLY. The CDR3 as a whole reads CASSPQGANTGQLYF.

Worth noting for this clone: Any gene name here is a mouse gene name. With the read ending 1 residue before the CDR3 end, the germline J gene is used to fill in that end. The chain carries TRBV31 and TRBJ2-5, with TRBD1 matching 8 bases. The germline V gene encodes CDR1 GKSSPN and CDR2 SITVG. The CDR3 consists of 13 residues. The trim removed 5 bases at V and 0 bases at J, leaving 1 base unmatched. The CDR3 loop is CAWGQGNQDTQYF. The sequenced part of the CDR3 DNA is TGTGCCTGGGGACAGGGAAACCAAGACACCCAGTAC.

About this clone itself: Gene names are the mouse ones. The missing CDR3 end, 1 residue past where the read stops, is filled in from the germline J gene. The V call is TRBV5, the J call TRBJ2-5; D is unclear. CDR3 length: 13 amino acids. Trimming removed 0 bases from V and 3 bases from J, with 4 bases in between. Germline CDR1 and CDR2: LGHNA and YNLKQL (reference sequence). The CDR3 loop is CASSQERQDTQYF. The sequenced CDR3 bases are TGTGCCAGCAGCCAAGAACGGCAAGACACCCAGTAC.

As concerns this clone: Gene and germline names: mouse. The read stops 1 residue short of the end of the CDR3; the missing end is completed from the germline J gene. This chain links TRBV4 with TRBJ2-4; 9 bases agree with TRBD2. CDR1 LGHDT and CDR2 YNNKQL come from the germline V gene (reference sequence). The V and J ends lost 6 bases and 4 bases, in that order; junction bases with no gene match: 2. The length of the CDR3 is 13 residues. The CDR3 loop is CASSRLGENTLYF. The sequenced CDR3 bases are TGTGCCAGCAGTCGACTGGGGGAAAACACCTTGTAC.

Details on this clone: Mouse germline and gene names are used. The read ends 1 residue shy of where the CDR3 ends; the end is completed using the germline J gene. The rearrangement joins TRBV31 to TRBJ2-4, with 11 bases matching TRBD2. With 0 bases clipped from V and 8 bases from J, the junction kept 4 bases outside the gene matches. CDR3 size: 14 residues. The germline CDR1 and CDR2 sequences are GKSSPN and SITVG. The CDR3 loop reads CAWSLPGTGGTLYF. The covered CDR3 bases are TGTGCCTGGAGTCTCCCCGGGACTGGGGGCACCTTGTAC. Filled out from reference TRBV31 and TRBJ2-4, the complete variable domain reads AQTIHQWPVAEIKAVGSPLSLGCTIKGKSSPNLYWYWQATGGTLQQLFYSITVGQVESVVQLNLSASRPKDDQFILSTEKLLLSHSGFYLCAWSLPGTGGTLYFGAGTRLSVL.

In regard to this clone: Mouse germline and gene names are used. With the read ending 1 residue before the CDR3 end, the germline J gene is used to fill in that end. The chain links TRBV13-2 to TRBJ1-3; tentatively, D is TRBD1 (5 bases). The germline V gene has CDR1 NNHNN and CDR2 SYGAGS (reference sequence). Trimming cost V 5 bases and J 0 bases, with 9 bases left between them. The CDR3 is 14 residues long. CDR3 bases read: TGTGCCAGCGGAGGACAAAATTCTGGAAATACGCTCTAT. Its translation is CASGGQNSGNTLY. In full, the CDR3 reads CASGGQNSGNTLYF.

Comments on this clone: These gene names are mouse names. The read terminates 1 residue ahead of where the CDR3 ends, so the germline J gene completes it. J is TRBJ2-5 and V is TRBV13-1, with 7 bases aligning to TRBD2. The junction had 6 bases not matched to a gene; V was cut back by 5 bases and J by 0 bases. Germline V gives CDR1 NSHNY, CDR2 SYGAGN. The CDR3 contains 15 residues. The CDR3 protein is CASRPLGINQDTQYF. The sequenced part of the CDR3 DNA is TGTGCCAGCAGGCCACTGGGGATTAACCAAGACACCCAGTAC.

On this clone: Mouse gene names and germline throughout. The sequence runs out 1 residue before the end of the CDR3; the remainder is reconstructed from the germline J gene. The chain combines TRBV13-1 with TRBJ1-4, with 8 bases fitting TRBD1. V lost 5 bases, J lost 2 bases, and 5 bases stayed unmatched. CDR3 length: 15 amino acids. From germline, CDR1 is NSHNY and CDR2 SYGAGN. The CDR3 protein is CASSGQGASNERLFF. The covered CDR3 bases are TGTGCCAGCAGCGGTCAGGGGGCCTCCAACGAAAGATTATTT.

Comment on this clone: Gene names refer to mouse genes. Read data end 1 residue before the CDR3 end; the end is taken from the germline J gene. The J gene is TRBJ2-3, the V gene TRBV5; 10 nucleotides match TRBD2. This CDR3 region has 16 residues. The trim removed 0 bases at V and 3 bases at J, leaving 3 bases unmatched. Germline CDR1 and CDR2: LGHNA and YNLKQL (reference sequence). The CDR3 bases that were read are TGTGCCAGCAGCCAAGACTGGGGGGGCGCGGCAGAAACGCTGTAT. This encodes CASSQDWGGAAETLY. In full, the CDR3 is CASSQDWGGAAETLYF.

Regarding this clone: The genes and germline here are from mouse. The sequence runs out 1 residue before the end of the CDR3; the remainder is reconstructed from the germline J gene. Distinct nucleotide sequences in the sample also encode this CDR3. This chain joins TRBV20 and TRBJ1-2; the D is unclear. Germline CDR1 GFQATS, CDR2 STVNSAI. Deletions cut 0 bases from V and 1 base from J, with 3 bases between. The CDR3 has 12 residues. The CDR3 DNA, read in part, is TGTGGTGCTAGGGATGGAAACTCCGACTACACC. It specifies CGARDGNSDYT. The CDR3 in full is CGARDGNSDYTF.

Concerning this clone itself: Mouse names are used for the genes. The read stops 1 residue short of the end of the CDR3; the missing end is completed from the germline J gene. The rearrangement joins TRBV4 to TRBJ2-1, with 11 bases that match TRBD2. Losses at the gene ends were 5 bases for V and 3 bases for J; bases not matched to a gene: 3. Looked up from germline, CDR1 is LGHDT and CDR2 is YNNKQL (reference sequence). The CDR3 has 15 amino acids. CDR3 amino acids: CASSPTGGVYAEQFF. The CDR3 DNA, read in part, is TGTGCCAGCAGCCCGACTGGGGGGGTCTATGCTGAGCAGTTC.